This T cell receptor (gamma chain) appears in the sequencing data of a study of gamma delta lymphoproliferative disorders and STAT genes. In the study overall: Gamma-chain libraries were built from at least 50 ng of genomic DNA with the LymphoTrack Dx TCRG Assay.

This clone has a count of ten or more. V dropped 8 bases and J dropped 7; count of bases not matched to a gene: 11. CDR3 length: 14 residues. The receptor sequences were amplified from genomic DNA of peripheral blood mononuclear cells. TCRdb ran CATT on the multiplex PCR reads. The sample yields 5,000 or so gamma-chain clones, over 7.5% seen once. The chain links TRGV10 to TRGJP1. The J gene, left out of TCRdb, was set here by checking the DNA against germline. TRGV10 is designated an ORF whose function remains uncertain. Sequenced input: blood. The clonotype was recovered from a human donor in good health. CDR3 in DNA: TGTGCTGCGTGGGACTCTCCTTTTGGTTGGTTCAAGATATTT. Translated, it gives CAAWDSPFGWFKIF.